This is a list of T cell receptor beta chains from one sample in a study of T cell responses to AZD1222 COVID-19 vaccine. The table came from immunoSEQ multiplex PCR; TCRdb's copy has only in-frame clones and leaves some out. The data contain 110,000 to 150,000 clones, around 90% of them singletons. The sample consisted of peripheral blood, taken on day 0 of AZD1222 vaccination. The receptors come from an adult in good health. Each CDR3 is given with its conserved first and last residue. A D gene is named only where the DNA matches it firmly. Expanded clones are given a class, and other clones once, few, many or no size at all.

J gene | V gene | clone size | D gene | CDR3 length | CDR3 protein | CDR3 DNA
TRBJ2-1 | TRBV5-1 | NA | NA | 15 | CASSLYGVRHNEQFF | TGCGCCAGCAGCTTGTACGGAGTGCGCCACAATGAGCAGTTCTTC
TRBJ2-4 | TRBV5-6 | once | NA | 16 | CASSRPAGRGQNIQYF | TGTGCCAGCAGCCGCCCCGCCGGGCGGGGGCAAAACATTCAGTACTTC
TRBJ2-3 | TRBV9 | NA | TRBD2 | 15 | CASKTSGRAADTQYF | TGTGCCAGCAAGACGAGCGGGAGGGCCGCGGATACGCAGTATTTT
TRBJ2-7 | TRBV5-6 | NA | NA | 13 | CASSFRQTYEQYF | TGTGCCAGCAGCTTTCGACAGACCTACGAGCAGTACTTC
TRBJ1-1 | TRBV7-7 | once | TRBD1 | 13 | CASSQDRKTEAFF | TGTGCCAGCAGCCAGGACAGGAAAACTGAAGCTTTCTTT
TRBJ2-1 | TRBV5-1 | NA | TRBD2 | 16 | CASSFMVAGGRDEQFF | TGCGCCAGCAGCTTTATGGTAGCGGGGGGTAGGGATGAGCAGTTCTTC
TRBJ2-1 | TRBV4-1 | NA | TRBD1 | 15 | CASSQTGQVNNEQFF | TGCGCCAGCAGCCAGACGGGACAGGTCAACAATGAGCAGTTCTTC
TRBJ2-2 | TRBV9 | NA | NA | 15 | CASSVSKGNTGELFF | TGTGCCAGCAGCGTTTCTAAAGGGAACACCGGGGAGCTGTTTTTT
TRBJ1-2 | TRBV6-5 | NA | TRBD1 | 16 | CASSYSTGGGGYGYTF | TGTGCCAGCAGTTACTCAACAGGGGGCGGTGGCTATGGCTACACCTTC
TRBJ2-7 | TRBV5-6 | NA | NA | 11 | CASSLRREQYF | TGTGCCAGCAGCTTGCGGAGGGAGCAGTACTTC
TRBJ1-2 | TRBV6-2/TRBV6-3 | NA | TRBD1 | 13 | CASSYRDRDGYTF | TGTGCCAGCAGTTACAGGGACAGGGATGGCTACACCTTC
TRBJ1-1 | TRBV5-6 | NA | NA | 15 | CASSFVGRMNTEAFF | TGTGCCAGCAGCTTCGTGGGGCGAATGAACACTGAAGCTTTCTTT
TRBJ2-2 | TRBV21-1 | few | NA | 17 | CASSPRRVQRSTGELFF | TGTGCCAGCAGCCCGAGGAGGGTCCAGCGGAGCACCGGGGAGCTGTTTTTT
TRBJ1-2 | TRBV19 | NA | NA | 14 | CASSINQGNYGYTF | TGTGCCAGTAGTATAAACCAGGGGAACTATGGCTACACCTTC
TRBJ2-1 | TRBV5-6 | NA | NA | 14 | CASSLDVREGEQFF | TGTGCCAGCAGCTTGGACGTACGGGAAGGTGAGCAGTTCTTC
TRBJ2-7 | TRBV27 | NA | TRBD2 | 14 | CASSIRGGASEQYF | TGTGCCAGCAGTATCCGGGGGGGAGCTTCCGAGCAGTACTTC
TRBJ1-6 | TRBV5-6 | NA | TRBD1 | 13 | CASTSRGRSPLHF | TGTGCCAGCACCTCAAGGGGGCGATCACCCCTCCACTTT
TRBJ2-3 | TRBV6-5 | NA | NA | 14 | CASSIARSTDTQYF | TGTGCCAGCAGCATTGCCCGAAGCACAGATACGCAGTATTTT
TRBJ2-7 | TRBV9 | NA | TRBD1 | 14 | CASSVAITGGKQYF | TGTGCCAGCAGCGTAGCTATAACAGGGGGCAAGCAGTACTTC
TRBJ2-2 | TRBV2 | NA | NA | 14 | CASRGGQVTGELFF | TGTGCCAGTAGGGGGGGACAGGTCACCGGGGAGCTGTTTTTT
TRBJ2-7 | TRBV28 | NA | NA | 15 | CATMTVGLPTYEQYF | TGTGCCACCATGACCGTCGGACTCCCCACCTACGAGCAGTACTTC
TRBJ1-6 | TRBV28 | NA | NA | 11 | CASSSVGELHF | TGTGCCAGCAGTTCTGTGGGGGAGCTCCACTTT
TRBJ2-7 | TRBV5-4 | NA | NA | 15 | CASSLGASVTYEQYF | TGTGCCAGCAGCTTGGGCGCTAGCGTCACCTACGAGCAGTACTTC
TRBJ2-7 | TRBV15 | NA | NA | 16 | CATSTSRDPYTYEQYF | TGTGCCACCAGCACCTCCAGGGACCCCTATACTTACGAGCAGTACTTC
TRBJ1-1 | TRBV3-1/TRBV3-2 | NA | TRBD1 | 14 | CASSQQGAHTEAFF | TGTGCCAGCAGCCAACAGGGGGCGCACACTGAAGCTTTCTTT
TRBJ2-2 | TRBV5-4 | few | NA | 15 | CASSERAKNTGELFF | TGTGCCAGCTCGGAGCGGGCGAAGAACACCGGGGAGCTGTTTTTT
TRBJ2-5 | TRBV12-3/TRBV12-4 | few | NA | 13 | CASSLAGTETQYF | TGTGCCAGCAGTTTAGCCGGGACGGAGACCCAGTACTTC
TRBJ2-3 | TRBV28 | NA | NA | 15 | CASSFISGSTDTQYF | TGTGCCAGCAGTTTTATAAGCGGGAGCACAGATACGCAGTATTTT
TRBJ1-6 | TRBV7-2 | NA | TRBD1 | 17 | CASSLSLVGTAHSPLHF | TGTGCCAGCAGCTTGAGTTTGGTTGGGACAGCACATTCACCCCTCCACTTT
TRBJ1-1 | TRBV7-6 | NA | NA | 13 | CASRTNVNTEAFF | TGTGCCAGCCGGACCAATGTGAACACTGAAGCTTTCTTT
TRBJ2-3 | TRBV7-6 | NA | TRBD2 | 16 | CASTLGSSGNTDTQYF | TGTGCCAGCACCCTCGGAAGTAGCGGGAACACAGATACGCAGTATTTT
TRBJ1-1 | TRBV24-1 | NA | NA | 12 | CATSDPDGGAFF | TGTGCCACCAGTGATCCGGACGGGGGAGCTTTCTTT
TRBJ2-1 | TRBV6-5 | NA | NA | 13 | CASSYSNSGYRFF | TGTGCCAGCAGTTACTCGAATTCGGGGTACCGGTTCTTC